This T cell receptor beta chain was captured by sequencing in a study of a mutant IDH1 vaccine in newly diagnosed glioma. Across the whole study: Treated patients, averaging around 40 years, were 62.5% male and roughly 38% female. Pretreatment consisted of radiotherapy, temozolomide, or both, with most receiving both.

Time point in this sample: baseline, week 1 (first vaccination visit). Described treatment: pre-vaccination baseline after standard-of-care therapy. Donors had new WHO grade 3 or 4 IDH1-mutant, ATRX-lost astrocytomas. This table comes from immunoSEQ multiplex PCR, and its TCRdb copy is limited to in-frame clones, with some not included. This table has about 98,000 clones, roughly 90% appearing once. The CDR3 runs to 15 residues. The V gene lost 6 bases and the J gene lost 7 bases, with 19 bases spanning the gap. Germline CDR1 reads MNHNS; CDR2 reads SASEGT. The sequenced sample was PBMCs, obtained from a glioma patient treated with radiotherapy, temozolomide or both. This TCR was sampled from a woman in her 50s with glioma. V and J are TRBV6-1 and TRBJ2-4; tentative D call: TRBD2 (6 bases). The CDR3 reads CASSGQLGRENIQYF. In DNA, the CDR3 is TGTGCCAGCAGCGGCCAACTGGGCCGGGAGAACATTCAGTACTTC.